This entry lists 5 T cell receptor beta chains sequenced from one sample in a study of control samples from healthy donors and cancer patients. Clones were sequenced by immunoSEQ multiplex PCR, and TCRdb holds only the in-frame ones, with some missing. Of some 150,000 clones listed, approximately 92% are singletons. Sequencing was done on a sample of blood. These receptors all stem from a young man in good health.

V gene TRBV2 combines with J gene TRBJ1-1, with TRBD1 matching over 9 bases. This CDR3 has 14 residues. V dropped 9 bases and J dropped 5; count of bases not matched to a gene: 10. CDR1 is SNHLY and CDR2 is FYNNEI in the germline V gene. This chain's CDR3 is CARDRDRVETEAFF. Here the CDR3 DNA reads TGTGCCAGAGACAGGGACAGGGTGGAGACTGAAGCTTTCTTT.

This clone was detected only once. This same CDR3 is encoded by further DNA sequences in the sample. This chain uses TRBV5-1 with TRBJ1-4; D remains unclear. The CDR3 consists of 12 residues. Trimming shortened V by 0 bases and J by 8 bases, and 5 bases separated the two germline ends. Germline CDR1 and CDR2: SGHRS and YFSETQ. CDR3 loop: CASSLGGEKLFF. CDR3 in DNA: TGCGCCAGCAGCTTGGGAGGGGAAAAACTGTTTTTT.

The gene calls are TRBV10-3 and TRBJ2-1; 10 bases fit TRBD2. This CDR3 region has 15 residues. Germline V gene data show CDR1 as ENHRY and CDR2 as SYGVKD. Trimming at V came to 6 bases and at J to 6 bases, leaving 8 bases not matched to a gene. CDR3 residues: CAIRGSGGAGNEQFF. The CDR3 region has the DNA TGTGCCATCAGGGGAAGCGGGGGGGCCGGCAATGAGCAGTTCTTC.

Here the CDR3 reads CASSLGARNEQFF. In nucleotides, the CDR3 is TGTGCCAGCAGTTTGGGGGCGCGGAATGAGCAGTTCTTC. The chain combines TRBV27 with TRBJ2-1; tentative D call: TRBD1 (6 bases). V gave up 3 bases and J gave up 7 bases, with 10 bases separating them. This CDR3 has 13 amino acids. CDR1 and CDR2 from the germline V gene are MNHEY and SMNVEV (reference sequence).

The J gene is TRBJ2-1, the V gene TRBV12-3 or TRBV12-4; D is unresolved. V lost 10 bases and J lost 5, with 15 bases in between. This CDR3 spans 13 amino acids. Here the CDR3 reads CAITKLMNNEQFF. The CDR3 DNA sequence: TGTGCCATAACTAAGCTTATGAACAATGAGCAGTTCTTC.